This T cell receptor (beta chain) was sequenced during a study of blood T cell repertoires in COVID-19. Overall study context: Specimens from acute and convalescent COVID-19 originated in the United States, Italy and Spain. PBMCs, B-cell-depleted T cells, or T cells were the source of the cDNA or gDNA that made up the material.

This CDR3 region has 18 residues. The germline gives CDR1 SGHTA, CDR2 FQGNSA. V shed 1 base and J 4 bases; nucleotides not matched to a gene: 7. Original processing notes: Reference gene primer amplification in the assay estimated nucleated cell counts. Clones were read by immunoSEQ multiplex PCR, and TCRdb kept only the in-frame ones, dropping some. V and J calls and clone size follow that table, whereas D and trimming were derived from the DNA. Altogether approximately 350,000 clones are present, around 90% being singletons, with the ten largest covering roughly 3.3%. This chain links TRBV7-2 with TRBJ2-4, with 13 bases aligning to TRBD2. The sequence was obtained from a woman aged 18-29 years who had recovered from COVID-19. Input material: peripheral blood. CDR3 region: CASSLVSRTSGSKNIQYF. The CDR3, as DNA: TGTGCCAGCAGCTTAGTATCCCGGACTAGCGGGAGTAAAAACATTCAGTACTTC.